The 29 T cell receptor beta chains below come from one sample, sequenced in a study of T cells in Graves' hyperthyroidism and ophthalmopathy. Amplified regions were TCR beta CDR3 sequences from RNA transcripts. The TCR CDR3 first-round RT-PCR relied on the HTBI primer set. TCRdb re-called the multiplex PCR reads through MiXCR, storing one row per CDR3 protein. The sample yields around 380,000 distinct CDR3 sequences, about 13% seen once. The material sequenced was blood. The receptors were sampled from a man younger than 45 with Graves' hyperthyroidism that later progressed to Graves' ophthalmopathy.

This clonotype was recorded at least ten times. The J gene is TRBJ1-2, the V gene TRBV7-2, with D unresolved. The germline V and J ends were trimmed by 2 bases and 7 bases, with 11 bases remaining between them. This CDR3 spans 13 amino acids. The germline CDR1 and CDR2 sequences are SGHTA and FQGNSA. CDR3 DNA sequence: TGTGCCAGCAGCTTAAATCTCATTGGTGGCTACACCTTC. It specifies CASSLNLIGGYTF.

This clonotype was counted many times. The rearrangement joins TRBV28 to TRBJ2-7; D gene ambiguous. The CDR3 runs 15 residues. V gave up 5 bases and J gave up 2 bases, with 16 bases separating them. The germline CDR1 and CDR2 sequences are MDHEN and SYDVKM. The CDR3 is CASSPNIRNPYEQYF. Written as DNA, the CDR3 is TGTGCCAGCAGTCCCAACATTAGGAACCCCTACGAGCAGTACTTC.

This clonotype appeared once. This sequence joins TRBV20-1 and TRBJ2-3; maybe TRBD2 (5 bases). Germline loops: CDR1 DFQATT, CDR2 SNEGSKA (reference sequence). V lost 4 bases to trimming and J lost 2 bases, with 16 bases between them. This CDR3 spans 15 amino acids. Here the CDR3 DNA reads TGCAGTGCTACCGCCGCGCTAGCTCCCACAGATACGCAGTATTTT. Translated, it gives CSATAALAPTDTQYF.

This clonotype has only one observation. Here the CDR3 reads CASSRAQGSGYTF. The CDR3 DNA is TGTGCCAGCAGCCGAGCACAGGGTTCTGGCTACACCTTC. The chain is built from TRBV3-1 and TRBJ1-2; tentatively, D is TRBD1 (6 bases). Trimming cost V 4 bases and J 7 bases, with 13 bases left between them. Germline-derived CDR1 and CDR2 are LGHDT and YNNKEL (reference sequence). The length of the CDR3 is 13 residues.

The chain combines TRBV12-3 or TRBV12-4 with TRBJ2-5, with 7 bases identical to TRBD1. The ends lost 6 bases at V and 5 bases at J; junction bases unmatched: 6. This CDR3 is 13 amino acids long. In DNA form, the CDR3 reads TGTGCCAGCAGCAAACAGGGGAGCGAGACCCAGTACTTC. The encoded protein is CASSKQGSETQYF.

This clonotype was seen only a few times. CDR3 sequence (DNA): TGTGCCAGCTCACCGGGAGGGAGGTCTGAAGCTTTCTTT. Its translation is CASSPGGRSEAFF. The chain combines TRBV18 with TRBJ1-1, with D hard to call. This CDR3 is 13 amino acids long. Trimming stripped 3 bases from V and 6 bases from J, with 11 bases between. Germline lookup yields CDR1 KGHSH and CDR2 LQKENI.

This clonotype was seen ten or more times. The chain carries TRBV12-3 or TRBV12-4 and TRBJ2-1; no clear D gene. The CDR3 is 12 residues long. The germline V and J ends were trimmed by 6 bases and 7 bases, with 10 bases remaining between them. Written as DNA, the CDR3 is TGTGCCAGCAGGCTAGACGGGAATGAGCAGTTCTTC. Its protein product is CASRLDGNEQFF.

This clonotype was observed a few times. A much larger clone lies one base from this, so it may be a read error. This chain joins TRBV11-3 and TRBJ2-3, with TRBD1 matching over 7 bases. CDR1 and CDR2 (germline): SGHNT, YENEEA. The CDR3 spans 15 residues. CDR3 sequence: CASSLWDRDTGTQYF. The CDR3 region has the DNA TGTGCCAGCAGCCTCTGGGACAGAGACACAGGTACGCAGTATTTT.

This clonotype was seen many times. The CDR3 spells CASSRDGYSYEQYF. In nucleotides, the CDR3 is TGTGCCAGTAGTAGGGACGGCTACTCCTACGAGCAGTACTTC. The genes are TRBV19 and TRBJ2-7; D assignment may be TRBD1 or TRBD2 (5 bases each). Germline loops: CDR1 LNHDA, CDR2 SQIVND (reference sequence). Deletions cut 4 bases from V and 0 bases from J, with 10 bases between. The CDR3 contains 14 residues.

This clonotype occurred many times. The CDR3 protein is CAWSKAGGYEQYF. The DNA of the CDR3 is TGTGCCTGGAGCAAGGCAGGGGGCTACGAGCAGTACTTC. This sequence joins TRBV30 and TRBJ2-7; 7 bases align to TRBD1. From germline, CDR1 is GTSNPN and CDR2 SVGIG (reference sequence). V was clipped by 3 bases and J by 3 bases; unmatched bases: 5. The CDR3 has 13 amino acids.

In its sample, this clonotype was seen many times. The V call is TRBV11-2, the J call TRBJ2-1, with D unclear. From germline, CDR1 is SGHAT and CDR2 FQNNGV. V lost 2 bases and J 2 bases, leaving 13 bases between the germline ends. The CDR3 has 16 amino acids. The CDR3 reads CASSLRTDPTYNEQFF. CDR3 DNA: TGTGCCAGCAGCTTACGGACCGACCCAACCTACAATGAGCAGTTCTTC.

Many counts were recorded for this clonotype. V gene TRBV28 combines with J gene TRBJ2-5, with 7 bases that match TRBD1. Looked up from germline, CDR1 is MDHEN and CDR2 is SYDVKM. The CDR3 totals 13 residues. J was trimmed by 2 bases and V by 7 bases; bases with no gene match: 4. The CDR3 protein is CASTPGQQETQYF. DNA of the CDR3: TGTGCCAGCACCCCGGGACAGCAAGAGACCCAGTACTTC.

This clonotype was recorded at least ten times. J is TRBJ2-7 and V is TRBV12-3 or TRBV12-4; 9 bases line up with TRBD1. This CDR3 spans 14 amino acids. Trimming took 7 bases from V and 6 from J; bases not matched to a gene: 10. As DNA, the CDR3 is TGTGCCAGCAACGGACAGGGGCATGGGAGCGAGCAGTACTTC. Its protein product is CASNGQGHGSEQYF.

This clonotype has at least ten counts. The V call is TRBV12-3 or TRBV12-4, the J call TRBJ2-1; perhaps TRBD2 as D (6 bases). The V end lost 3 bases, the J end lost 3 bases, and 18 bases lay between the germline ends. The CDR3 is 17 residues long. CDR3 residues: CASSFRPGLSFYNEQFF. The CDR3 coding sequence is TGTGCCAGCAGTTTCCGGCCGGGACTGAGCTTCTACAATGAGCAGTTCTTC.

This clonotype has only a few counts. Being one base from a much bigger clone, this may be a read error. The CDR3 ends on some other residue instead of the conserved phenylalanine or tryptophan, so this is likely a read error. The chain combines TRBV6-5 with TRBJ2-5, with D uncertain. Germline CDR1 reads MNHEY; CDR2 reads SVGAGI. V was shortened by 5 bases and J by 2 bases, with 12 bases between the two germline ends. This CDR3 is 14 amino acids long. This CDR3 reads CASSTSAEQETQYS. DNA of the CDR3: TGTGCCAGCAGTACATCGGCAGAACAAGAGACCCAGTACTCC.

This clonotype came up a few times. This chain connects TRBV3-1 to TRBJ1-6; D call uncertain. Germline assignment: CDR1 LGHDT and CDR2 YNNKEL (reference sequence). V lost 3 bases and J 6 bases, leaving 9 bases between the germline ends. CDR3 length: 14 amino acids. CDR3 in amino acids: CASSQGRLNSPLHF. The DNA of the CDR3 is TGTGCCAGCAGCCAGGGTCGGCTTAATTCACCCCTCCACTTT.

The rearrangement uses TRBV3-1 and TRBJ2-3, with D tentatively TRBD1 (8 bases). Trimming shortened V by 4 bases and J by 3 bases, and 17 bases separated the two germline ends. This CDR3 region has 16 residues. The germline CDR1 and CDR2 sequences are LGHDT and YNNKEL (reference sequence). In nucleotides, the CDR3 is TGTGCCAGCAGCCGCTCACAGGGGGGAGGGACAGATACGCAGTATTTT. It yields the protein CASSRSQGGGTDTQYF.

At least ten counts were recorded for this clonotype. The rearrangement uses TRBV11-2 and TRBJ2-3; D may be TRBD2 (7 bases). Trimming shortened V by 8 bases and J by 5 bases, and 20 bases separated the two germline ends. CDR1 SGHAT and CDR2 FQNNGV come from the germline V gene. There are 15 residues in the CDR3. For the CDR3, the DNA is TGTGCCAGCGCCCTGAGGGGGGGGCCCGGAGATACGCAGTATTTT. It encodes CASALRGGPGDTQYF.

This chain links TRBV20-1 with TRBJ2-1; D is unclear. V dropped 6 bases and J dropped 0 bases, with 12 bases sitting between them. Germline V gives CDR1 DFQATT, CDR2 SNEGSKA (reference sequence). This CDR3 comprises 14 residues. CDR3 nucleotides: TGCAGTGCAACAAGCAGCAGCTCCTACAATGAGCAGTTCTTC. Its translation is CSATSSSSYNEQFF.

This clonotype has more than one count but fewer than ten. Given the absence of the conserved phenylalanine or tryptophan at the CDR3 end, a read error is likely. V is TRBV11-2 and J is TRBJ1-1; tentatively, D is TRBD1 (5 bases). Per the germline V gene, CDR1 is SGHAT and CDR2 is FQNNGV. The CDR3 runs 15 residues. The V gene lost 0 bases and the J gene lost 3 bases, with 11 bases spanning the gap. This CDR3 reads CASSLDPGRDTEAFS. Here the CDR3 DNA reads TGTGCCAGCAGCTTAGATCCGGGGCGGGACACTGAAGCTTTCTCT.

This clonotype came up a few times. The chain links TRBV29-1 to TRBJ1-5; D might be TRBD1 (6 bases). The CDR3 has 15 amino acids. Germline V gives CDR1 SQVTM, CDR2 ANQGSEA. The V and J ends lost 4 bases and 10 bases respectively, with 23 bases between them. The CDR3 nucleotides are TGCAGCGTTGGGGAGAGTAGGGGGGGCGGGTCACCCCAGCATTTT. It codes for CSVGESRGGGSPQHF.

Note on this clonotype: The CDR3 does not close with the conserved phenylalanine or tryptophan, likely indicating a read error. The DNA is left out, because the CDR3 cannot be placed on it with certainty; the CDR3 is given as TCRdb lists it. The chain has TRBV30 and TRBJ2-5; TRBD1 is the table's D call and was not checked against the DNA. Looked up from germline, CDR1 is GTSNPN and CDR2 is SVGIG (reference sequence). The CDR3 numbers 13 amino acids, ends counted. The CDR3 sequence: CAWSVQGEETQYV.

This clonotype has ten or more counts. V and J are TRBV18 and TRBJ2-5; 7 nucleotides align to TRBD1. The germline V gene encodes CDR1 KGHSH and CDR2 LQKENI. The CDR3 contains 15 residues. V dropped 3 bases and J dropped 4; count of bases not matched to a gene: 8. The CDR3 reads CASSPLRQGGETQYF. The DNA of the CDR3 is TGTGCCAGCTCACCTTTACGACAGGGCGGAGAGACCCAGTACTTC.

This clonotype turned up a few times. The chain is built from TRBV12-3 or TRBV12-4 and TRBJ1-2; 7 nucleotides line up with TRBD1. CDR3 size: 12 residues. The V segment lost 1 base and the J segment 12 bases; nucleotides outside the gene matches: 5. The CDR3 sequence: CASSLVQGPHTF. The CDR3 DNA sequence: TGTGCCAGCAGTTTAGTACAGGGGCCCCACACCTTC.

This clonotype occurred many times. The chain is built from TRBV11-2 and TRBJ2-3; no definite D call. The V gene lost 5 bases and the J gene lost 5 bases, with 8 bases spanning the gap. The CDR3 contains 12 residues. Germline CDR1 reads SGHAT; CDR2 reads FQNNGV. The CDR3 coding sequence is TGTGCCAGCAGCCCAGGCGTAGATACGCAGTATTTT. Its protein is CASSPGVDTQYF.

This clonotype was seen a few times. The chain recombines TRBV7-9 with TRBJ1-1; perhaps TRBD1 as D (5 bases). Germline V gene sequence: CDR1 SEHNR, CDR2 FQNEAQ (reference sequence). This CDR3 is built from 14 residues. V lost 5 bases to trimming and J lost 1 base, with 11 bases between them. CDR3 nucleotides: TGTGCCAGCAGCCCCCGACAGAAGAACACTGAAGCTTTCTTT. Residues: CASSPRQKNTEAFF.

The chain carries TRBV11-2 and TRBJ1-1, with 7 bases lining up with TRBD1. CDR1 is SGHAT, CDR2 FQNNGV, per germline. V shed 3 bases and J 4 bases; nucleotides not matched to a gene: 23. The CDR3 length is 20 residues. This CDR3 is CASSFHICRGTRRFGTEAFF. The CDR3 DNA follows: TGTGCCAGCAGCTTCCACATCTGCAGGGGGACCCGGCGGTTTGGCACTGAAGCTTTCTTT.

This clonotype occurred many times. The chain links TRBV2 to TRBJ2-7; D call uncertain. The germline gives CDR1 SNHLY, CDR2 FYNNEI. Trimming shortened V by 2 bases and J by 4 bases, and 3 bases separated the two germline ends. This CDR3 is built from 11 residues. CDR3: CASSELYEQYF. The CDR3 bases are TGTGCCAGCAGTGAACTGTACGAGCAGTACTTC. Based on the CDR3 plus reference TRBV2 and TRBJ2-7, the full variable domain is EPEVTQTPSHQVTQMGQEVILRCVPISNHLYFYWYRQILGQKVEFLVSFYNNEISEKSEIFDDQFSVERPDGSNFTLKIRSTKLEDSAMYFCASSELYEQYFGPGTRLTVT.

The chain combines TRBV5-1 with TRBJ2-3; 10 bases map to TRBD2. Trimming cost V 4 bases and J 1 base; bases outside gene matches: 15. CDR1 is SGHRS, CDR2 YFSETQ, per germline. This CDR3 contains 19 residues. The CDR3 coding sequence is TGCGCCAGCAGCCTACCCCGTGGCGCCGGGACTAGCGGCACAGATACGCAGTATTTT. This gives the protein CASSLPRGAGTSGTDTQYF.